The present entry profiles one T cell receptor (beta chain) with its context. These data come from a study of blood T cell repertoires in COVID-19. V trimming: 1 base; J trimming: 4 bases; junction bases outside the gene matches: 12. This CDR3 is built from 17 residues. Germline V gene sequence: CDR1 SGHRS, CDR2 YFSETQ. Assay: immunoSEQ multiplex PCR; the TCRdb copy retains only in-frame clones and omits some. The data hold over 150,000 clones, with 89% observed a single time. Source material: peripheral blood. The V gene is TRBV5-1, the J gene TRBJ2-3; 7 nucleotides align to TRBD1. This sequence originates from a young man who had recovered from COVID-19. The CDR3 spells CASSLFSGRGIADTQYF. In DNA form, the CDR3 reads TGCGCCAGCAGCTTGTTTTCCGGCAGGGGGATTGCAGATACGCAGTATTTT.